One sample yielded the 20 T cell receptor beta chains listed below, sequenced in a study of T cells in Graves' hyperthyroidism and ophthalmopathy. Regions amplified from RNA transcripts were the TCR beta CDR3 regions. The TCR CDR3 was amplified in a first-round RT-PCR using the HTBI primer set. TCRdb processed the multiplex PCR reads anew with MiXCR; each CDR3 protein has one entry. The sample consists of under 400,000 distinct CDR3 sequences, roughly 13% of them appearing once. The sequenced sample consisted of blood. These receptors all stem from a woman aged 60-75 years with Graves' hyperthyroidism.

This clonotype was picked up many times. The chain carries TRBV12-3 or TRBV12-4 and TRBJ2-5, with TRBD2 matching 7 bases. The CDR3 is 14 amino acids. J was trimmed by 2 bases and V by 1 base; bases with no gene match: 1. CDR3 nucleotides: TGTGCCAGCAGTTTAGGGGGGGGTCAAGAGACCCAGTACTTC. Protein sequence: CASSLGGGQETQYF.

This clonotype turned up a few times. The chain uses TRBV27 and TRBJ2-1; maybe TRBD2 (5 bases). Germline assignment: CDR1 MNHEY and CDR2 SMNVEV (reference sequence). Between the trimmed V and J ends, which lost 1 base and 8 bases, there was a span of 18 bases. The CDR3 is 16 amino acids. The CDR3 here is CASSLFSSGGVDEQFF. Here the CDR3 DNA reads TGTGCCAGCAGTTTATTCTCCAGCGGAGGCGTGGATGAGCAGTTCTTC.

The chain combines TRBV4-2 with TRBJ1-1; D remains unclear. CDR1 is LGHNA, CDR2 YNFKEQ, per germline. This CDR3 comprises 14 residues. V gave up 0 bases and J gave up 1 base, with 6 bases separating them. In nucleotides, the CDR3 is TGTGCCAGCAGCCAAGATTCGGGGAACACTGAAGCTTTCTTT. Its protein product is CASSQDSGNTEAFF.

This clonotype was observed at least ten times. The chain recombines TRBV27 with TRBJ2-7; 8 bases agree with TRBD2. The V and J ends lost 5 bases and 9 bases, in that order; junction bases with no gene match: 12. This CDR3 spans 14 amino acids. CDR1 and CDR2 from the germline V gene are MNHEY and SMNVEV (reference sequence). CDR3 nucleotides: TGTGCCAGCAGTCCGAGAAAAGCGGGAGCCAGGCAGTACTTC. Translated, it gives CASSPRKAGARQYF.

A few counts support this clonotype. The V and J genes are TRBV6-1 and TRBJ2-2; 8 positions agree with TRBD2. After removal of 7 bases from V and 7 bases from J, the junction contained 8 bases not matched to a gene. The CDR3 has 14 amino acids. CDR1 and CDR2 from the germline V gene are MNHNS and SASEGT. CDR3 loop: CASTERLAYGELFF. CDR3 nucleotides: TGTGCCAGCACCGAGAGACTAGCGTACGGGGAGCTGTTTTTT.

This clonotype was recorded at least ten times. The chain joins TRBV20-1 to TRBJ1-1; 8 positions agree with TRBD1. Germline CDR1 reads DFQATT; CDR2 reads SNEGSKA (reference sequence). With 2 bases clipped from V and 3 bases from J, the junction kept 5 bases outside the gene matches. The CDR3 loop spans 14 amino acids. CDR3 bases: TGCAGTGCTAGAATCAGGGGGCGCTACACTGAAGCTTTCTTT. It yields the protein CSARIRGRYTEAFF.

With regard to this clonotype: This may be a read error: a much more frequent sequence differs by one nucleotide. This sequence joins TRBV13 and TRBJ1-4; 7 bases are shared with TRBD1. This CDR3 contains 15 residues. Germline CDR1 PRHDT, CDR2 FYEKMQ (reference sequence). In nucleotides, the CDR3 is TGTGCCAGCAGTGAAGACAGGGTAACTAATGAAGAACTGTTTTTT. Protein sequence: CASSEDRVTNEELFF.

To note about this clonotype: This may arise from a read error, as a much more abundant clone is one base away. The V call is TRBV27, the J call TRBJ2-1; 8 bases fit TRBD1. CDR1 and CDR2 from the germline V gene are MNHEY and SMNVEV (reference sequence). This CDR3 has 15 amino acids. The CDR3 sequence: CASSRLGQVANEQLF. Here the CDR3 DNA reads TGTGCCAGCAGTCGACTGGGACAGGTTGCCAATGAGCAGCTCTTC.

This clonotype was seen many times. The chain uses TRBV2 and TRBJ2-1; 9 bases are shared with TRBD1. Trimming took 5 bases from V and 0 from J; bases not matched to a gene: 2. The CDR3 is made up of 15 amino acids. CDR1 and CDR2 (germline): SNHLY, FYNNEI. This chain's CDR3 is CASSWDRDSYNEQFF. The CDR3 DNA follows: TGTGCCAGCAGTTGGGACAGGGACTCCTACAATGAGCAGTTCTTC. The full variable domain, its missing parts supplied by reference TRBV2 and TRBJ2-1, is EPEVTQTPSHQVTQMGQEVILRCVPISNHLYFYWYRQILGQKVEFLVSFYNNEISEKSEIFDDQFSVERPDGSNFTLKIRSTKLEDSAMYFCASSWDRDSYNEQFFGPGTRLTVL.

This clonotype was seen ten or more times. The rearrangement joins TRBV30 to TRBJ1-2, with D possibly matching TRBD1 (5 bases). CDR3 length: 11 amino acids. CDR1 is GTSNPN and CDR2 is SVGIG in the germline V gene (reference sequence). V lost 7 bases and J 2 bases, leaving 8 bases between the germline ends. The CDR3 loop is CASRVNYGYTF. The CDR3 coding sequence is TGTGCCTCCAGGGTCAACTATGGCTACACCTTC.

This clonotype was detected ten times or more. This rearrangement joins TRBV5-1 to TRBJ2-5; weak D call: TRBD1 (6 bases). CDR1 is SGHRS, CDR2 YFSETQ, per germline. There are 15 residues in the CDR3. Trimming took off 4 bases at V and 5 bases at J, with 18 bases between the two ends. The CDR3 sequence is CASSHTGLFRETQYF. Written as DNA, the CDR3 is TGCGCCAGCAGCCACACAGGGCTGTTCCGTGAGACCCAGTACTTC.

This clonotype was seen at least ten times. V and J are TRBV24-1 and TRBJ2-5, with D perhaps given as TRBD1 or TRBD2 (5 bases each). The V gene lost 3 bases and the J gene lost 5 bases, with 9 bases spanning the gap. The CDR3 loop spans 13 amino acids. The germline gives CDR1 KGHDR, CDR2 SFDVKD. As DNA, the CDR3 is TGTGCCACCAGTGATGGGGGACGGGAGACCCAGTACTTC. It yields the protein CATSDGGRETQYF.

The V and J genes are TRBV18 and TRBJ1-4; perhaps TRBD1 as D (5 bases). The ends were cut back, 3 bases at V and 8 bases at J, with 19 bases in the middle. Germline assignment: CDR1 KGHSH and CDR2 LQKENI. The CDR3 runs to 16 residues. CDR3 loop: CASSPVVGRDWEKLFF. The CDR3 bases are TGTGCCAGCTCACCGGTGGTCGGCAGGGACTGGGAAAAACTGTTTTTT.

This chain connects TRBV19 to TRBJ2-2; D possibly corresponds to TRBD2 (5 bases). Germline assignment: CDR1 LNHDA and CDR2 SQIVND (reference sequence). The CDR3 has 17 residues. The germline V and J ends were trimmed by 0 bases and 6 bases, with 17 bases remaining between them. The CDR3: CASSIDAAPTMAGELFF. In DNA form, the CDR3 reads TGTGCCAGTAGTATAGATGCGGCTCCGACTATGGCCGGGGAGCTGTTTTTT.

This clonotype was observed at least ten times. The rearrangement joins TRBV6-2 or TRBV6-3 to TRBJ2-7; the match to TRBD2 covers 9 bases. The CDR3 spans 17 residues. The germline V gene encodes CDR1 MNHEY and CDR2 SVGEGT. Trimming removed 6 bases from V and 4 bases from J; junction bases left unmatched: 16. The CDR3 sequence: CASSLDSSGNSYYEQYF. CDR3 sequence (DNA): TGTGCCAGCAGCTTAGATTCTAGCGGGAACTCCTATTACGAGCAGTACTTC.

This chain joins TRBV15 and TRBJ2-5; D may be TRBD1 (7 bases). The CDR3 contains 17 residues. V lost 3 bases and J 5 bases, leaving 22 bases between the germline ends. CDR1 is LNHNV and CDR2 is YYDKDF in the germline V gene (reference sequence). The CDR3 spells CATSSAQGSSVRETQYF. DNA for the CDR3: TGTGCCACCAGCAGCGCACAGGGGTCTAGCGTTAGGGAGACCCAGTACTTC. The variable domain in full, with the rest retrieved from reference TRBV15 and TRBJ2-5, is DAMVIQNPRYQVTQFGKPVTLSCSQTLNHNVMYWYQQKSSQAPKLLFHYYDKDFNNEADTPDNFQSRRPNTSFCFLDIRSPGLGDTAMYLCATSSAQGSSVRETQYFGPGTRLLVL.

At least ten counts were recorded for this clonotype. The chain recombines TRBV6-1 with TRBJ2-7, with TRBD1 identical over 9 bases. This CDR3 is built from 16 residues. CDR1 and CDR2 from the germline V gene are MNHNS and SASEGT. With 5 bases clipped from V and 1 base from J, the junction kept 9 bases outside the gene matches. CDR3 sequence reads: CASSRPAGQGSYEQYF. The CDR3, as DNA: TGTGCCAGCAGTCGACCCGCGGGACAGGGTTCCTACGAGCAGTACTTC.

This clonotype was observed at least ten times. V gene TRBV11-2 combines with J gene TRBJ1-3; D remains unclear. Trimming took 3 bases from V and 4 from J, leaving 13 bases between them. Germline V lookup: CDR1 SGHAT, CDR2 FQNNGV. The CDR3 is 15 amino acids. The chain's CDR3 is CASSLDRVSGNTIYF. CDR3 nucleotides: TGTGCCAGCAGCTTGGACCGGGTTTCGGGAAACACCATATATTTT.

The CDR3 sequence: CASSLVTGQRSYNEQFF. CDR3 DNA: TGTGCCAGCAGCTTAGTGACGGGACAGCGCTCCTACAATGAGCAGTTCTTC. The chain couples TRBV7-6 to TRBJ2-1; 7 bases fit TRBD1. The CDR3 length is 17 residues. Trimming at V came to 1 base and at J to 0 bases, leaving 6 bases not matched to a gene. Germline V gives CDR1 SGHVS, CDR2 FNYEAQ.

This clonotype was observed at least ten times. The chain carries TRBV20-1 and TRBJ1-1; D may be TRBD1 (5 bases). The CDR3 length is 15 residues. V was cut by 4 bases and J by 0 bases, with 15 bases left in between. CDR1 DFQATT and CDR2 SNEGSKA come from the germline V gene (reference sequence). This CDR3 reads CSANALGGMNTEAFF. In DNA, the CDR3 is TGCAGTGCTAACGCACTGGGGGGAATGAACACTGAAGCTTTCTTT.